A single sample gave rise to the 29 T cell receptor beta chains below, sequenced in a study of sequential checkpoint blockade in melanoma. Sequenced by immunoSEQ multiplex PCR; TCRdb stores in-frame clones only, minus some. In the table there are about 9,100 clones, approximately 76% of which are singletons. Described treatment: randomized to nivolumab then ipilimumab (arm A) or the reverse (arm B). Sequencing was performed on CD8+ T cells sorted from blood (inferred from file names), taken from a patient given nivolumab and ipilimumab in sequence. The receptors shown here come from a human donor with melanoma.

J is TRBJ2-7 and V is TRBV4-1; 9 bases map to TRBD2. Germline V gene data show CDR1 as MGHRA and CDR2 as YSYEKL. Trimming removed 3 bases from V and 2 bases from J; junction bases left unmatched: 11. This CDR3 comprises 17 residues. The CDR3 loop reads CASSHENPSGATYEQYF. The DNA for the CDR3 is TGCGCCAGCAGCCATGAAAACCCTAGCGGGGCTACCTACGAGCAGTACTTC.

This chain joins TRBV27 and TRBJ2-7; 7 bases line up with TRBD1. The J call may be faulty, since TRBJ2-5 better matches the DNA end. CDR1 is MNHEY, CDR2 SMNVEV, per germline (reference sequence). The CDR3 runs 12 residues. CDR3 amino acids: CASWAGGKTQYF. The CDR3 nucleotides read TGTGCCAGCTGGGCAGGGGGAAAGACCCAGTACTTC.

CDR3 residues: CASSIFPSGQETQYF. CDR3 in DNA: TGTGCCAGTAGTATATTTCCTAGCGGACAAGAGACCCAGTACTTC. V is TRBV19 and J is TRBJ2-5; 7 bases match TRBD2. This CDR3 has 15 amino acids. Per germline, CDR1 LNHDA and CDR2 SQIVND (reference sequence). V shed 2 bases, J shed 2 bases, and the junction held 5 bases outside the gene matches.

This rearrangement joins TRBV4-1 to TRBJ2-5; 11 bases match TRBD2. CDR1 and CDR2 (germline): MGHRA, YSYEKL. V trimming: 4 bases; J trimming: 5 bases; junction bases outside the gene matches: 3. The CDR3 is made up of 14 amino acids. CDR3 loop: CASSPLAGGETQYF. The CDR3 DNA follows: TGCGCCAGCAGCCCTTTAGCGGGAGGGGAGACCCAGTACTTC.

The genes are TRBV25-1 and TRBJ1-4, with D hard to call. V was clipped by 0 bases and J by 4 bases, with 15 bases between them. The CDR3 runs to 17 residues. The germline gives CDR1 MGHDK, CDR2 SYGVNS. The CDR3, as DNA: TGTGCCAGCAGTGAATATATTTTCGGACTCCTTAATGAAAAACTGTTTTTT. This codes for CASSEYIFGLLNEKLFF.

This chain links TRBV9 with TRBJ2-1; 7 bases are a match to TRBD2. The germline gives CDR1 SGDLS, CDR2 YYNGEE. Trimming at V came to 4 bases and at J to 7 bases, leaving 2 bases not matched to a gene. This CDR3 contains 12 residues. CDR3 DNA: TGTGCCAGCAGCCCGGGGGGTAATGAGCAGTTCTTC. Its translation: CASSPGGNEQFF.

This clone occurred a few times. CDR3 in amino acids: CASSLLADYEQYF. The CDR3 region has the DNA TGTGCCAGCAGCTTGCTAGCGGATTACGAGCAGTACTTC. V is TRBV5-6 and J is TRBJ2-7, with 7 bases that match TRBD2. CDR3 length: 13 residues. With 1 base clipped from V and 4 bases from J, the junction kept 2 bases outside the gene matches. Germline assignment: CDR1 SGHDT and CDR2 YYEEEE.

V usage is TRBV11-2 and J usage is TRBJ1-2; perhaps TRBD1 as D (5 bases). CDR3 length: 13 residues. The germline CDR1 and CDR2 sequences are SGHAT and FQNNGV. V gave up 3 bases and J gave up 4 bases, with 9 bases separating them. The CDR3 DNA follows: TGTGCCAGCAGCTTCGGGGGGTTCTATGGCTACACCTTC. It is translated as CASSFGGFYGYTF.

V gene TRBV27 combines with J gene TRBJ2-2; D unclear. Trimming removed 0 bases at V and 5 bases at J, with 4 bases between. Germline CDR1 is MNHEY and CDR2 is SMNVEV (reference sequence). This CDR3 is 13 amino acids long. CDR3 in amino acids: CASSLSRTGELFF. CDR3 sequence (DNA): TGTGCCAGCAGTTTATCGCGGACCGGGGAGCTGTTTTTT.

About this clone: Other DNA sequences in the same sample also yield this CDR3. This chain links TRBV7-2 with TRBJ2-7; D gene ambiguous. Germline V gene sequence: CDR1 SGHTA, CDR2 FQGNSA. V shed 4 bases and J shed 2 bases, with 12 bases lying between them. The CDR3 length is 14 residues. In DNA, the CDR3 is TGTGCCAGCAGCTCCCCGGGTGGCACCTACGAGCAGTACTTC. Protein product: CASSSPGGTYEQYF.

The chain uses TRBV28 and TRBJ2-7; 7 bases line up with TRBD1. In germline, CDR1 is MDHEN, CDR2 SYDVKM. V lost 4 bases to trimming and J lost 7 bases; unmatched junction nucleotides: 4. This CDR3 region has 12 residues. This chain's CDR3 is CASSSTGWEQYF. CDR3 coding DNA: TGTGCCAGCAGTTCGACAGGGTGGGAGCAGTACTTC.

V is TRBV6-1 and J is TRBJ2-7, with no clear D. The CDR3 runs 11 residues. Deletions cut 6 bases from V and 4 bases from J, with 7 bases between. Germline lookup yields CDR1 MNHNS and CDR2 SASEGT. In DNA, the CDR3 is TGTGCCAGCAGCGAACTATACGAGCAGTACTTC. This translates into CASSELYEQYF.

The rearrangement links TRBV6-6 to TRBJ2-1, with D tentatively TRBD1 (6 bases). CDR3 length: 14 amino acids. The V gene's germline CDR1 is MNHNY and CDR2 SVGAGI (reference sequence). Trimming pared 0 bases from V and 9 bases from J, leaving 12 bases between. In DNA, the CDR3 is TGTGCCAGCAGTTACTCAACAGGGTATGGTGAGCAGTTCTTC. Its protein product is CASSYSTGYGEQFF.

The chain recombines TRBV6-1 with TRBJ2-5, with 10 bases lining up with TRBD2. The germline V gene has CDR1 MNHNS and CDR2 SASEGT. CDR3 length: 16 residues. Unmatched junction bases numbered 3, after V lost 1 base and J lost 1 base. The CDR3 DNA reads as TGTGCCAGCAGTGAAGAGGTAGCGGGGGGCCAAGAGACCCAGTACTTC. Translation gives CASSEEVAGGQETQYF.

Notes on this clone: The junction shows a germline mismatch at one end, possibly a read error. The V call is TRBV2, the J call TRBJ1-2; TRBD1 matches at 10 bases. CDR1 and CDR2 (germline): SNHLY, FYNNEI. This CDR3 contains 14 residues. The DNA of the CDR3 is TGTGCCAGCAGCGAAGGACAGGGGGTATGGGGCTACACCTTC. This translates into CASSEGQGVWGYTF.

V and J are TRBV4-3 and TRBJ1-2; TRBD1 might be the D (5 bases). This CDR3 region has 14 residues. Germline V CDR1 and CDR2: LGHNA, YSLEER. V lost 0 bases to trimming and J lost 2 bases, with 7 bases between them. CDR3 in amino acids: CASSQDYRNYGYTF. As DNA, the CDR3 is TGCGCCAGCAGCCAAGATTACAGGAACTATGGCTACACCTTC.

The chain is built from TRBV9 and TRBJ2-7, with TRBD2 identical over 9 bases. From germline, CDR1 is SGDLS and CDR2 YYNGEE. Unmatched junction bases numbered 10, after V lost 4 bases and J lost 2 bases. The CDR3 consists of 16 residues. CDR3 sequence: CASSPGDSGSPYEQYF. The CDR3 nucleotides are TGTGCCAGCAGCCCCGGCGATAGCGGGAGCCCCTACGAGCAGTACTTC. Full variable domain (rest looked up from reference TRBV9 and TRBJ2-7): DSGVTQTPKHLITATGQRVTLRCSPRSGDLSVYWYQQSLDQGLQFLIQYYNGEERAKGNILERFSAQQFPDLHSELNLSSLELGDSALYFCASSPGDSGSPYEQYFGPGTRLTVT.

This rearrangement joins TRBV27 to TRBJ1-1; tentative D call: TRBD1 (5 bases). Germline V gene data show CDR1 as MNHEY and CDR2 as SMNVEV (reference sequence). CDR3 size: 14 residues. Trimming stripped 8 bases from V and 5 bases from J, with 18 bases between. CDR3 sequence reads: CASYPPGGGTEAFF. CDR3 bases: TGTGCCAGCTATCCTCCGGGGGGGGGAACTGAAGCTTTCTTT.

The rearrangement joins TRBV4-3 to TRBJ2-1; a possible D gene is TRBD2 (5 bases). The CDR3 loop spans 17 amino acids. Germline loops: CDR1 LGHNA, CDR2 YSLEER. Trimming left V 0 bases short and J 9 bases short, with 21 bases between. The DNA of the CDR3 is TGCGCCAGCAGCCAAGAATGGCGGGCTCTGCTGGTGAGTGAGCAGTTCTTC. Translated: CASSQEWRALLVSEQFF.

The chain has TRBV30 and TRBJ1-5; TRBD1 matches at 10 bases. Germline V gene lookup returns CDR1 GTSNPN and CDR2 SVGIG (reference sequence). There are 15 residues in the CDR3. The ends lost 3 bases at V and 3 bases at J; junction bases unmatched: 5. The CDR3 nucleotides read TGTGCCTGGAGACGTGGGACAGGGGACAATCAGCCCCAGCATTTT. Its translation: CAWRRGTGDNQPQHF.

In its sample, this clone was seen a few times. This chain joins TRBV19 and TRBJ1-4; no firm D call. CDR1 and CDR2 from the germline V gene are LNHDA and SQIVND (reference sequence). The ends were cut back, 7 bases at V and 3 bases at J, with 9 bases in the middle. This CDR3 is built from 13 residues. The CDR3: CASNPRANEKLFF. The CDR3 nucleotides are TGTGCCAGTAACCCGAGGGCTAATGAAAAACTGTTTTTT. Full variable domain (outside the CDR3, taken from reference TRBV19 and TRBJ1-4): DGGITQSPKYLFRKEGQNVTLSCEQNLNHDAMYWYRQDPGQGLRLIYYSQIVNDFQKGDIAEGYSVSREKKESFPLTVTSAQKNPTAFYLCASNPRANEKLFFGSGTQLSVL.

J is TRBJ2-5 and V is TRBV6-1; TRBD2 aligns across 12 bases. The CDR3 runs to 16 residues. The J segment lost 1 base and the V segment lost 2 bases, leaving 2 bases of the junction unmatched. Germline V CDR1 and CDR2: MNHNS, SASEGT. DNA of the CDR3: TGTGCCAGCAGTGAATCTAGCGGGGGGGGCCAAGAGACCCAGTACTTC. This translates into CASSESSGGGQETQYF.

CDR3 DNA: TGTGCCAGCAGTTCCTCGGGGGAGGACACTGAAGCTTTCTTT. Translated: CASSSSGEDTEAFF. The J gene is TRBJ1-1, the V gene TRBV6-5; D may be TRBD1 (5 bases). Germline V gene lookup returns CDR1 MNHEY and CDR2 SVGAGI. This CDR3 is 14 amino acids long. Trimming removed 4 bases at V and 3 bases at J, with 12 bases between.

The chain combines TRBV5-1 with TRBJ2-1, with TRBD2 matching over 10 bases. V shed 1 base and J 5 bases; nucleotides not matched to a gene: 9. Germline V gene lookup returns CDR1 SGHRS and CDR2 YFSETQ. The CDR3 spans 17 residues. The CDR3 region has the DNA TGCGCCAGCAGCTTGTCTATTACTAGCGGGGTAGACAATGAGCAGTTCTTC. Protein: CASSLSITSGVDNEQFF.

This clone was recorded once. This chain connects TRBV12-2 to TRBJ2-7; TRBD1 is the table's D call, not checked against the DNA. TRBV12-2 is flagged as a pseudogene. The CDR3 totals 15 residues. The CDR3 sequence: CASRLGLRTDYEQYF. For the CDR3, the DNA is TGTGCAAGTCGCTTAGGCTTACGGACAGACTACGAGCAGTACTTC.

This CDR3 reads CASSFRGGETQYF. CDR3 coding DNA: TGTGCCAGCAGCTTCCGGGGAGGAGAGACCCAGTACTTC. The chain joins TRBV5-4 to TRBJ2-5, with D perhaps matching TRBD2 (6 bases). V was clipped by 2 bases and J by 4 bases, with 9 bases between them. CDR3 length: 13 residues. Germline CDR1 and CDR2: SGHNT and YYREEE (reference sequence).

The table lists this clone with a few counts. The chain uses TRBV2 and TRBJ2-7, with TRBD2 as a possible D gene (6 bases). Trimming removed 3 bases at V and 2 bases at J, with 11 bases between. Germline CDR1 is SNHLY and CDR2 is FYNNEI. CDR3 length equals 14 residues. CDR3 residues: CASSDGGWAYEQYF. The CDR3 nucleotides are TGTGCCAGCAGTGATGGGGGGTGGGCCTACGAGCAGTACTTC.

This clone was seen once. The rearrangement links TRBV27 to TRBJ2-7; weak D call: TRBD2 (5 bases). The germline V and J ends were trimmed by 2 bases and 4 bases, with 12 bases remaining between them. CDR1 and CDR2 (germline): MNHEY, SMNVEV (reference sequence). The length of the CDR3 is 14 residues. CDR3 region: CASSLSAGPYEQYF. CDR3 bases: TGTGCCAGCAGTTTAAGCGCGGGCCCGTACGAGCAGTACTTC.

CDR3 nucleotides: TGTGCCAGCAGTCTTTCCCTCGAACGGGGGAACACCGGGGAGCTGTTTTTT. As protein: CASSLSLERGNTGELFF. The gene calls are TRBV13 and TRBJ2-2; tentative D call: TRBD2 (5 bases). With 6 bases removed from V and 1 base from J, the gap between germline ends came to 18 bases. Germline-derived CDR1 and CDR2 are PRHDT and FYEKMQ (reference sequence). CDR3 length: 17 amino acids.